This T cell receptor (beta chain) was profiled in a study of T cells in severe cutaneous drug reactions. Study as a whole: Blister fluids or cells and PBMC were collected from patients in acute or recovery stage. General observations from the study: Carbamazepine-induced Stevens-Johnson syndrome or toxic epidermal necrolysis patients showed strongly raised TRBV12-4, 25% to 40% in blister cells and around 5% in PBMC. One public TCRbeta CDR3 appeared in all seven blister samples, averaging roughly 15%.

Libraries were made by iRepertoire multiplex PCR with TCR subtype-specific primers for bulk and single-cell sequencing. Reanalyzing the multiplex PCR reads, TCRdb keeps one entry per CDR3 protein, without DNA. Its clone listing holds about 1,900 distinct CDR3 sequences. As to this clonotype: What it binds is not known.

The patients sequenced had a carbamazepine-induced Stevens-Johnson syndrome or toxic epidermal necrolysis reaction. In germline, CDR1 is SGHDN, CDR2 FVKESK. The CDR3 has 11 amino acids. The chain has TRBV14 and TRBJ2-1. The receptor's source is a human donor with Stevens-Johnson syndrome, a severe cutaneous drug reaction. The sequencing input was PBMCs. CDR3: CASSYYNEQFF.